Listed below are T cell receptor beta chains from one sample, sequenced in a study of cytomegalovirus exposure and HLA in healthy donors. Clones were read by immunoSEQ multiplex PCR, and TCRdb kept only the in-frame ones, dropping some. The sample includes fewer than 200,000 clones, approximately 81% of them seen just once. Sequencing was done on a sample of PBMCs. The receptor source for this set is a male donor in good health and CMV-seronegative. Each CDR3 is given without its conserved first and last residue. The order of the fields is V gene, CDR3 protein.

V gene: TRBV6-1; CDR3 protein: ASSDLINTQY
V gene: TRBV5-6; CDR3 protein: ASSLVRGTYEQY
V gene: TRBV29-1; CDR3 protein: SVLLAAQNTGELF
V gene: TRBV27; CDR3 protein: ASSPGTGDYGYT
V gene: TRBV12-2; CDR3 protein: ASRYRGFGEQY
V gene: TRBV9; CDR3 protein: ASSVSPWDTQETQY
V gene: TRBV30; CDR3 protein: AWSVRGLRNIQY
V gene: TRBV6-5; CDR3 protein: ASAAGHPYNEQF
V gene: TRBV5-1; CDR3 protein: ASSLGLAGALKIDNEQF
V gene: TRBV5-6; CDR3 protein: ASSFTGGETQY
V gene: TRBV7-9; CDR3 protein: ASSFPGQGTYQETQY
V gene: TRBV21-1; CDR3 protein: ASSRDRGTEAF
V gene: TRBV6-4; CDR3 protein: ASSPTGLFPNYGYT
V gene: TRBV5-6; CDR3 protein: ASSSPTDFGYGYT
V gene: TRBV5-5; CDR3 protein: ASSYQRGGLGTGELF
V gene: TRBV19; CDR3 protein: ASSPTSGGARETQY
V gene: TRBV11-2; CDR3 protein: ASSTPSQGRFGNTIY
V gene: TRBV5-1; CDR3 protein: ASSLSTRGNLAKNIQY
V gene: TRBV29-1; CDR3 protein: SVPRSGEDTGELF
V gene: TRBV10-1; CDR3 protein: ATRTGGALYGYT
V gene: TRBV7-9; CDR3 protein: ASSLPAAGGGNEQF
V gene: TRBV7-8; CDR3 protein: ASSLATTLAGEETQY
V gene: TRBV5-4; CDR3 protein: ASSLRTGRNTGELF
V gene: TRBV27; CDR3 protein: ASTPQVGGNQPQH
V gene: TRBV5-6; CDR3 protein: ASCRGSGNTIY
V gene: TRBV1; CDR3 protein: TSRGDRGLTPDTGELF
V gene: TRBV6-5; CDR3 protein: ASSRGARGGDYT
V gene: TRBV5-1; CDR3 protein: ASSLASGTGKAAGNTIY
V gene: TRBV28; CDR3 protein: ASRVGGLLYEQY
V gene: TRBV7-9; CDR3 protein: ASSWDRRGEKLF
V gene: TRBV10-3; CDR3 protein: AISSGLARTDTQY
V gene: TRBV2; CDR3 protein: ASRTGVGETQY
V gene: TRBV27; CDR3 protein: ASSSLPRGGNTIY
V gene: TRBV6-5; CDR3 protein: ASSYEGGAGTGELF
V gene: TRBV19; CDR3 protein: ASSIDGSNQPQH